The T cell receptor (beta chain) described here comes from a study of beta chain features in type 1 diabetes. Whole-study findings and limits: The study found moderately but significantly shorter TCRB CDR3s in all four CD4+ subsets of Type 1 diabetes patients. Compared to healthy donors, patients appeared to have naive, central memory and Treg TCRB repertoires that were more alike.

Remarks on this clone: The antigen remains unidentified.

Germline V gene data show CDR1 as SGHTA and CDR2 as FQGNSA. V was shortened by 1 base and J by 7 bases, with 14 bases between the two germline ends. The CDR3 extends over 15 amino acids. Sequencing targeted expressed TCRB transcripts, as all isolated RNA had been reverse transcribed. The table came from immunoSEQ multiplex PCR; TCRdb's copy has only in-frame clones and leaves some out. The table has around 340,000 clones, approximately 10% seen once. Each of the CD4+ naive, central memory, regulatory and stem cell-like memory populations was sorted via CD45RO/CCR7/CD25/CD127/CD95/CD27. Sequencing was performed on central memory CD4+ T cells from blood. The gene calls are TRBV7-2 and TRBJ1-5, with a possible D match to TRBD1 (6 bases). This TCR was recovered from a man aged 25 to 40 with type 1 diabetes. The CDR3 sequence: CASSLGSTGRQPQHF. In DNA, the CDR3 is TGTGCCAGCAGCTTAGGGTCTACAGGGAGGCAGCCCCAGCATTTT. Based on the CDR3 plus reference TRBV7-2 and TRBJ1-5, the full variable domain is GAGVSQSPSNKVTEKGKDVELRCDPISGHTALYWYRQSLGQGLEFLIYFQGNSAPDKSGLPSDRFSAERTGGSVSTLTIQRTQQEDSAVYLCASSLGSTGRQPQHFGDGTRLSIL.